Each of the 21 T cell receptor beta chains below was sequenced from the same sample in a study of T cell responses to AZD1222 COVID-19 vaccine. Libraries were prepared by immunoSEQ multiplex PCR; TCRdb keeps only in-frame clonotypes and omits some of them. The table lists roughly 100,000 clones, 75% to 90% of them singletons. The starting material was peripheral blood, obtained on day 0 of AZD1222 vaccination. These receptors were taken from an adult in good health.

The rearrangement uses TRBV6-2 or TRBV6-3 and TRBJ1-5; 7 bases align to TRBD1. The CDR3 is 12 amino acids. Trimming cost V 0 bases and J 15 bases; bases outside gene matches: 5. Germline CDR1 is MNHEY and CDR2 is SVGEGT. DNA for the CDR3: TGTGCCAGCAGTTACTCGACAGGGCCCGGGCATTTT. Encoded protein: CASSYSTGPGHF.

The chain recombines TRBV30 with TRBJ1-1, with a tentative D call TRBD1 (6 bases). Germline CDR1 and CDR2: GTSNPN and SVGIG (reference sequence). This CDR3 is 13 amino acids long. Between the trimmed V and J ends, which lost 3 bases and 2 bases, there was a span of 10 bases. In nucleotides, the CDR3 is TGTGCCTGGAGCGCACAGGGTAACACTGAAGCTTTCTTT. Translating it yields CAWSAQGNTEAFF.

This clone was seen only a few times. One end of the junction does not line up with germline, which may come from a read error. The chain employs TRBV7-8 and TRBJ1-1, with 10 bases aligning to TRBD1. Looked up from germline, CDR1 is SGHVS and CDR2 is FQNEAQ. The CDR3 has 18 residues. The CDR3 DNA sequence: TGTGCCAGCAGGTTAGGGGTAGGGACAGGGGATTCCAACACTGAAGCTTTCTTT. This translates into CASRLGVGTGDSNTEAFF.

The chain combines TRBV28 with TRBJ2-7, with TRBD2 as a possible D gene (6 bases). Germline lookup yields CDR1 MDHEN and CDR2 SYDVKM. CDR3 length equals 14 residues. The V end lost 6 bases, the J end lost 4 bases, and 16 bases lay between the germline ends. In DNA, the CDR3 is TGTGCCAGCAGGGAGGGACGGTTTGATTACGAGCAGTACTTC. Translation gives CASREGRFDYEQYF. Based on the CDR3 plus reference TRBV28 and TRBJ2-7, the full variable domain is DVKVTQSSRYLVKRTGEKVFLECVQDMDHENMFWYRQDPGLGLRLIYFSYDVKMKEKGDIPEGYSVSREKKERFSLILESASTNQTSMYLCASREGRFDYEQYFGPGTRLTVT.

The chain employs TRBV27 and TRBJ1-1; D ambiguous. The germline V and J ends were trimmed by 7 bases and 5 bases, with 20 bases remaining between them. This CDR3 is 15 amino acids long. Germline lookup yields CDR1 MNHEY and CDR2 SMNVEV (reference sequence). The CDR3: CASTPRGEGGTEAFF. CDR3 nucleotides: TGTGCCAGCACCCCGCGCGGGGAAGGCGGGACTGAAGCTTTCTTT.

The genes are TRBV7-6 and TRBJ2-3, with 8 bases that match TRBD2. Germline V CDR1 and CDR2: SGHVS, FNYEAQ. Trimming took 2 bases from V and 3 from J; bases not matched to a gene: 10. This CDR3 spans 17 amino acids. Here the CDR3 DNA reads TGTGCCAGCAGCTTAAAAGGGGGGACTAGTATAACAGATACGCAGTATTTT. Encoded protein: CASSLKGGTSITDTQYF.

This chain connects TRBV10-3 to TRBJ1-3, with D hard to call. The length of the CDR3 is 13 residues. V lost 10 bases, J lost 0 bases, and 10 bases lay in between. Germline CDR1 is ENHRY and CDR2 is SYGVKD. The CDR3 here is CANAAGSGNTIYF. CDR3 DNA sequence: TGTGCCAACGCTGCTGGCTCTGGAAACACCATATATTTT.

This CDR3 reads CASSQTSGLGGELFF. The CDR3 bases are TGCGCCAGCAGCCAAACTAGCGGGTTGGGCGGGGAGCTGTTTTTT. The chain is built from TRBV4-1 and TRBJ2-2; 9 nucleotides line up with TRBD2. J was trimmed by 7 bases and V by 2 bases; bases with no gene match: 5. Germline V CDR1 and CDR2: MGHRA, YSYEKL. This CDR3 is built from 15 residues.

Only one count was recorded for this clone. CDR3 bases: TGTGCCAGCGGGGACAGCTTCTATGGCTACACCTTC. The encoded protein is CASGDSFYGYTF. This chain links TRBV6-5 with TRBJ1-2; 7 nucleotides align to TRBD1. The CDR3 consists of 12 residues. Unmatched junction bases numbered 4, after V lost 8 bases and J lost 4 bases. Germline-derived CDR1 and CDR2 are MNHEY and SVGAGI.

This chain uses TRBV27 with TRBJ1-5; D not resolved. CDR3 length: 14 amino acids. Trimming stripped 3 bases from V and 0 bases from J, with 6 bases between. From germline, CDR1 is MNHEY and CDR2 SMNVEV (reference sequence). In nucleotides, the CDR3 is TGTGCCAGCAGTTTTGGAAATAGCAATCAGCCCCAGCATTTT. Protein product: CASSFGNSNQPQHF.

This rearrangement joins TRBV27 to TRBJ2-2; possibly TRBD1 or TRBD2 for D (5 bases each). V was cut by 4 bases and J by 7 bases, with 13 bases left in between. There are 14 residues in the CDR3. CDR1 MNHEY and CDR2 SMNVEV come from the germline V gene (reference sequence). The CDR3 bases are TGTGCCAGCAGTTCGGGACCAACAGACGGGGAGCTGTTTTTT. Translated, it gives CASSSGPTDGELFF.

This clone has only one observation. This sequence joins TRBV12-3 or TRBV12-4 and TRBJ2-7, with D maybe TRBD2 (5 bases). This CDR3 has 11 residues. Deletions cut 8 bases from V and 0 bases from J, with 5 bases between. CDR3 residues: CASGSSYEQYF. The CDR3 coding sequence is TGTGCCAGCGGGAGCTCCTACGAGCAGTACTTC.

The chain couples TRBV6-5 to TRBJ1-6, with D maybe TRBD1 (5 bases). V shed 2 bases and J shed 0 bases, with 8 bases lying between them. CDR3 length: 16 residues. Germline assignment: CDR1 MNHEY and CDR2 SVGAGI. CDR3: CASSYRGFSYNSPLHF. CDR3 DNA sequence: TGTGCCAGCAGTTACAGGGGATTCTCCTATAATTCACCCCTCCACTTT.

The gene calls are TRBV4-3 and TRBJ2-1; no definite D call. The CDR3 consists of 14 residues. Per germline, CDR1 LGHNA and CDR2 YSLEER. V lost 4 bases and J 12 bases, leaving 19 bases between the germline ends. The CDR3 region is CASSRDLAERTQFF. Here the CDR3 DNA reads TGCGCCAGCAGCCGAGACCTTGCGGAACGGACGCAGTTCTTC.

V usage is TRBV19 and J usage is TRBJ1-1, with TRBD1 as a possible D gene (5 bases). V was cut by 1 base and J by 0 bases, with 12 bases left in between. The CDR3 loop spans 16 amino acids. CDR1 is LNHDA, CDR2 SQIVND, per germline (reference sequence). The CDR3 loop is CASSIGMKGMNTEAFF. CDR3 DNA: TGTGCCAGTAGTATAGGGATGAAGGGGATGAACACTGAAGCTTTCTTT.

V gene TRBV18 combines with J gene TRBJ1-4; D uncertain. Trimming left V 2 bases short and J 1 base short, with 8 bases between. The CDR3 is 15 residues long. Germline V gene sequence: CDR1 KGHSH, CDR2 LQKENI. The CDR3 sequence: CASSPVTQTNEKLFF. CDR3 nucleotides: TGTGCCAGCTCACCAGTAACACAAACTAATGAAAAACTGTTTTTT.

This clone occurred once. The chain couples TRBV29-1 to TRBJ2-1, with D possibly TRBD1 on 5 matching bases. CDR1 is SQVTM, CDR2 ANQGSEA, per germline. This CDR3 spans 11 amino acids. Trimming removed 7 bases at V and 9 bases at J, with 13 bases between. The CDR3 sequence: CSGLRGPEQFF. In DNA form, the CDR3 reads TGCAGCGGGCTAAGGGGTCCTGAGCAGTTCTTC.

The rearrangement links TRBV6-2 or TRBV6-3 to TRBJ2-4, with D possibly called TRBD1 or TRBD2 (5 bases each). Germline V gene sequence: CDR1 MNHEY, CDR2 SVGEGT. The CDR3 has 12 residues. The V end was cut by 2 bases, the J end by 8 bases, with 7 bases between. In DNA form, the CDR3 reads TGTGCCAGCAGTTACAGGGGAGACATTCAGTACTTC. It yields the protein CASSYRGDIQYF.

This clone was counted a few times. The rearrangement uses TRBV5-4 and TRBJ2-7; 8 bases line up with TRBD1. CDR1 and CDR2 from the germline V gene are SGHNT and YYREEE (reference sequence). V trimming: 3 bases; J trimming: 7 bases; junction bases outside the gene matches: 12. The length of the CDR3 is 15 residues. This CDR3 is CASSSPRDRQWEQYF. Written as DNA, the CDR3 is TGTGCCAGCAGCTCTCCCCGGGACAGGCAGTGGGAGCAGTACTTC.

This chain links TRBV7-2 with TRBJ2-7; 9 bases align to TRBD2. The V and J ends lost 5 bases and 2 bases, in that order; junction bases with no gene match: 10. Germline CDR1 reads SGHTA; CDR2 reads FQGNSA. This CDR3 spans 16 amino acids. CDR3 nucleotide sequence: TGTGCCAGCAGCCTGAGGGGGAGCGGGGGGACCTACGAGCAGTACTTC. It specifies CASSLRGSGGTYEQYF.

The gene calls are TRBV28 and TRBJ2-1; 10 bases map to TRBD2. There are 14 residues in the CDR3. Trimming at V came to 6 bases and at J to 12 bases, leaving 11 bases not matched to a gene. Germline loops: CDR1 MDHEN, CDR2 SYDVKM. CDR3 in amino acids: CASSLLLAGDVQFF. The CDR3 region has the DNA TGTGCCAGCAGCCTGCTCCTAGCGGGAGACGTGCAGTTCTTC.